A selection of T cell receptor beta chains follows, all from one sample in a study of blood T cell repertoires in COVID-19. Only in-frame clones appear in the TCRdb table, and some are missing; sequencing was by immunoSEQ multiplex PCR. The data contain roughly 100,000 clones, 70% to 80% of them singletons. Sequenced input: peripheral blood. The receptors here all came from a human donor with acute or convalescent COVID-19. The donor label of this sample is uncertain. Each CDR3 is given with its conserved first and last residue. D genes are given only for firm matches. Size values are once, few and many counts, or a class for expanded clones, and some rows have none.

- | - | TRBJ1-2 | TRBV4-1 | TGCGCCAGCAGCCAAACGGGGGGTGGCTACACCTTC | CASSQTGGGYTF
TRBD1 | many | TRBJ1-2 | TRBV7-8 | TGTGCCAGCAGCTTGGGATACAGGGGGCCCTATGGCTACACCTTC | CASSLGYRGPYGYTF
TRBD2 | - | TRBJ2-2 | TRBV7-2 | TGTGCCAGCAGCGGTAGTGGGCTAGCGGGGGCCCCCGGGGAGCTGTTTTTT | CASSGSGLAGAPGELFF
- | - | TRBJ2-2 | TRBV5-1 | TGCGCCAGCAGCTTAACGTACGCTAGCTACACCGGGGAGCTGTTTTTT | CASSLTYASYTGELFF
- | - | TRBJ1-6 | TRBV5-5 | TGTGCCAGCAGCCCCCATACGCGGGTGCTCGATAATTCACCCCTCCACTTT | CASSPHTRVLDNSPLHF
TRBD1 | - | TRBJ1-3 | TRBV25-1 | TGTGCCAGCAGTGTTACGACAGGGAGTGGAAACACCATATATTTT | CASSVTTGSGNTIYF
- | - | TRBJ2-2 | TRBV5-1 | TGCGCCAGCAGCGGCGGTCAGCAGAACACCGGGGAGCTGTTTTTT | CASSGGQQNTGELFF
TRBD2 | once | TRBJ2-1 | TRBV11-3 | TGTGCCAGCAGCTTAGTTGGGGGGGACAATGAGCAGTTCTTC | CASSLVGGDNEQFF
- | - | TRBJ2-7 | TRBV30 | TGTGCCTGGAGTGGCAGGGGTTTTTCGTACGAGCAGTACTTC | CAWSGRGFSYEQYF
TRBD1 | few | TRBJ2-7 | TRBV27 | TGTGCCAGCAGTTTATCGACAGGGGATATATCCTACGAGCAGTACTTC | CASSLSTGDISYEQYF
- | - | TRBJ1-1 | TRBV5-1 | TGCGCCAGCAGCCGGACATCTACCACTGAAGCTTTCTTT | CASSRTSTTEAFF
- | - | TRBJ2-1 | TRBV30 | TGTGCCTGGAGTGTAAGTAGCAGCTCCTACAATGAGCAGTTCTTC | CAWSVSSSSYNEQFF
TRBD1 | - | TRBJ1-2 | TRBV4-1 | TGCGCCAGCAGCAAGCTCTACAGGGGATTTGACTATGGCTACACCTTC | CASSKLYRGFDYGYTF
TRBD2 | - | TRBJ2-2 | TRBV2 | TGTGCCAGCAGTGATGGTCGGGGGGCCGGGGAGCTGTTTTTT | CASSDGRGAGELFF
TRBD2 | - | TRBJ2-5 | TRBV27 | TGTGCCAGCAGTTCTAAGGGACTAGCCGGGGAGACCCAGTACTTC | CASSSKGLAGETQYF
TRBD1 | - | TRBJ2-1 | TRBV5-1 | TGCGCCAGCAGTCGGGACAGCTACAATGAGCAGTTCTTC | CASSRDSYNEQFF
- | - | TRBJ2-2 | TRBV4-1 | TGCGCCAGCAGCCAAGAGTGGGCTCCCGGGGAGCTGTTTTTT | CASSQEWAPGELFF
- | - | TRBJ1-4 | TRBV7-6 | TGTGCCAGCAAGCTTTCACAGGGTACAAGTAATGAAAAACTGTTTTTT | CASKLSQGTSNEKLFF
TRBD1 | few | TRBJ2-2 | TRBV7-9 | TGTGCCAGCAGCCCCCGGACAGGGATCGGGGAGCTGTTTTTT | CASSPRTGIGELFF
- | - | TRBJ2-5 | TRBV11-2 | TGTGCCAGCAGCTCAAGCGGGCTGGGGCAAGAGACCCAGTACTTC | CASSSSGLGQETQYF
TRBD2 | - | TRBJ2-3 | TRBV6-2/TRBV6-3 | TGTGCCAGCAGTGCAGCGGGGGGGCCGAGCACAGATACGCAGTATTTT | CASSAAGGPSTDTQYF
- | - | TRBJ1-5 | TRBV6-6 | TGTGCCAGCAATACAGGACAGTACCCTTCCAATCAGCCCCAGCATTTT | CASNTGQYPSNQPQHF
TRBD1 | - | TRBJ1-3 | TRBV30 | TGTGCCTGGTCTTCAGGGGGCACTGGAAACACCATATATTTT | CAWSSGGTGNTIYF
- | - | TRBJ1-6 | TRBV3-1/TRBV3-2 | TGTGCCAGCAGCCAAGCAGGGTATAATTCACCCCTCCACTTT | CASSQAGYNSPLHF
TRBD1 | - | TRBJ2-1 | TRBV2 | TGTGCCAGCAGTGAAGAGGGGACAGGTTACAATGAGCAGTTCTTC | CASSEEGTGYNEQFF
TRBD1 | - | TRBJ1-2 | TRBV28 | TGTGCCAGCAGTACGACAGGGGGCGACTATGGCTACACCTTC | CASSTTGGDYGYTF
- | - | TRBJ2-2 | TRBV28 | TGTGCCAGCAGACTGGGGGGTACCGGGGAGCTGTTTTTT | CASRLGGTGELFF
- | - | TRBJ2-7 | TRBV19 | TGTGCCACCCGACGTACCGACAGCTCCTACGAGCAGTACTTC | CATRRTDSSYEQYF
- | - | TRBJ2-5 | TRBV18 | TGTGCCAGCTCACCACGTACGAGACAGGACCAACAAGAGACCCAGTACTTC | CASSPRTRQDQQETQYF
- | - | TRBJ1-3 | TRBV6-5 | TGTGCCAGCAGCCCCGACAGGATCTCTGGAAACACCATATATTTT | CASSPDRISGNTIYF
- | few | TRBJ1-5 | TRBV5-1 | TGCGCCAGCAGCGCGGGGAGGTTCCAGCCCCAGCATTTT | CASSAGRFQPQHF
- | - | TRBJ2-1 | TRBV19 | TGTGCCAGTAGCGGTGACAGGAGCTCCTACAATGAGCAGTTCTTC | CASSGDRSSYNEQFF
- | - | TRBJ2-2 | TRBV4-2 | TGTGCTTGCGGAGACTCGAACACCGGGGAGCTGTTTTTT | CACGDSNTGELFF
TRBD1 | - | TRBJ2-2 | TRBV7-8 | TGTGCCAGCAGCTCCCGGGGACAGGTCACCGGGGAGCTGTTTTTT | CASSSRGQVTGELFF
- | many | TRBJ1-5 | TRBV29-1 | TGCAGCGTTGCAGGGGACAGCAATCAGCCCCAGCATTTT | CSVAGDSNQPQHF
TRBD1 | - | TRBJ2-2 | TRBV10-2 | TGCGCCACGCCAAGGAGACAGGGGAGCGACACCGGGGAGCTGTTTTTT | CATPRRQGSDTGELFF
- | - | TRBJ1-5 | TRBV2 | TGTGCCAGCAGTGCAGGCTATAGCAATCAGCCCCAGCATTTT | CASSAGYSNQPQHF
TRBD1 | - | TRBJ1-3 | TRBV5-5 | TGTGCCAGCAGCTTGAGGGACAGCCGCTCTGGAAACACCATATATTTT | CASSLRDSRSGNTIYF
- | - | TRBJ2-2 | TRBV6-5 | TGTGCCAGCAAGGACTTCACTGGGGAGCTGTTTTTT | CASKDFTGELFF
- | - | TRBJ1-2 | TRBV30 | TGTGCCTGGAGTACGGGGGGGCTGGCTAACTATGGCTACACCTTC | CAWSTGGLANYGYTF
TRBD2 | many | TRBJ2-7 | TRBV5-1 | TGCGCCAGCAGCTTGACCCAACTAGCGGGGGGACCTTACGAGCAGTACTTC | CASSLTQLAGGPYEQYF
- | - | TRBJ1-5 | TRBV19 | TGTGCCAGTACAGGGGTCTGGGGCAATCAGCCCCAGCATTTT | CASTGVWGNQPQHF